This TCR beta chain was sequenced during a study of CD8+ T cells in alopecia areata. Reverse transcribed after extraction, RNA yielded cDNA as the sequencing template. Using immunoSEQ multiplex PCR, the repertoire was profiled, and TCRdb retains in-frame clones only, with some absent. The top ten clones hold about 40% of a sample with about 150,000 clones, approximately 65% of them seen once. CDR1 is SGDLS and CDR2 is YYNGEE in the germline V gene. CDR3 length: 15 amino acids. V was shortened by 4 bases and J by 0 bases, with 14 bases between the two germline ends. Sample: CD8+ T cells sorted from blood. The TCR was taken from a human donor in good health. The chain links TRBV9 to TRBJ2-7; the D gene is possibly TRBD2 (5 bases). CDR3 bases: TGTGCCAGCAGCCCTTGGGAAGAGGGCTCCTACGAGCAGTACTTC. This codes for CASSPWEEGSYEQYF.